This T cell receptor beta chain was sequenced during a study of PD-1 blockade in mismatch repair-deficient tumors. Clones were read by immunoSEQ multiplex PCR, and TCRdb kept only the in-frame ones, dropping some. The repertoire includes about 110,000 clones, around three quarters of them detected once, and 4% to 6% sits in the top ten. The germline V gene has CDR1 KGHSH and CDR2 LQKENI. The CDR3 has 15 residues. The V gene lost 1 base and the J gene lost 3 bases, with 13 bases spanning the gap. Every patient had mismatch repair deficiency by PCR or immunohistochemistry. Three pembrolizumab responders had their TCRs sequenced.

Specimen: peripheral blood, collected 60 weeks after starting pembrolizumab. The clonotype was recovered from an adult with mismatch repair-deficient cancer. The genes are TRBV18 and TRBJ2-7; D unclear. The CDR3 DNA reads TGTGCCAGCTCACCACTGGCAGGTACGGACTACGAGCAGTACTTC. Protein product: CASSPLAGTDYEQYF.